This T cell receptor beta chain was sequenced during a study of T cell clonality in common variable immunodeficiency. The CVID group had roughly 15 females and 25 to 30 males, mean age about 36. Blood samples were heparinized, about 5 to 8 ml per donor. Details on this clone: The antigen remains unidentified. The read terminates 3 residues before the CDR3 end, so the remaining end is supplied by the germline J gene.

Between the trimmed V and J ends, which lost 5 bases and 7 bases, there was a span of 18 bases. CDR1 is LNHDA, CDR2 SQIVND, per germline (reference sequence). This CDR3 has 16 amino acids. CVID and control samples used equivalent genomic DNA input. Assay: immunoSEQ multiplex PCR; the TCRdb copy retains only in-frame clones and omits some. Observed in the sample are about 20,000 clones, none of them singletons. Study conclusions and caveats: CVID subjects showed higher TCRbeta clonality than healthy controls. Reportedly, TCR beta sequences from common variable immunodeficiency showed fewer deletions and N-nucleotide insertions.

The sequenced material came from peripheral blood mononuclear cells. The chain employs TRBV19 and TRBJ1-6; D perhaps matches TRBD1 (5 bases). The receptor comes from a human donor with common variable immunodeficiency. Partial CDR3 DNA: TGTGCCAGTAGTCGATCCTCTGGGCAGGGAAATTCACCC. It yields the protein CASSRSSGQGNSP. The whole CDR3 protein reads CASSRSSGQGNSPLHF. The whole variable domain, remainder taken from reference TRBV19 and TRBJ1-6, is DGGITQSPKYLFRKEGQNVTLSCEQNLNHDAMYWYRQDPGQGLRLIYYSQIVNDFQKGDIAEGYSVSREKKESFPLTVTSAQKNPTAFYLCASSRSSGQGNSPLHFGNGTRLTVT.